The following is a T cell receptor beta chain sequence with its context. Clones were sequenced by immunoSEQ multiplex PCR, and TCRdb holds only the in-frame ones, with some missing. The data show over 200,000 clones, 75% to 80% seen once. Looked up from germline, CDR1 is SNHLY and CDR2 is FYNNEI. Losses at the gene ends were 2 bases for V and 0 bases for J; bases not matched to a gene: 8. This CDR3 spans 19 amino acids. This entry is derived from a study of cytotoxic CD8 clonotypes in ibrutinib-treated CLL. Overall study context: Sample averages reached hundreds of thousands of productive templates and tens of thousands of productive rearrangements.

The chain is built from TRBV2 and TRBJ2-4; 12 nucleotides match TRBD2. This sequence originates from a human donor with chronic lymphocytic leukemia. The sample in question was PBMCs, obtained after 12 months of ibrutinib treatment. The DNA for the CDR3 is TGTGCCAGCAGTGAAACTAGCGGGGGGCTTGGGATAGCCAAAAACATTCAGTACTTC. This gives the protein CASSETSGGLGIAKNIQYF.